Following are 12 T cell receptor beta chains from one sample sequenced in a study of response to subunit inactivated influenza vaccine (dated by TCRdb to 2017 to 2018). The library was generated by RT-PCR. Reads for this sample came from an Illumina HiSeq 2500. Using fastp at Q25 and MiXCR, TCRdb reprocessed the public reads and kept productive beta chains. Every distinct CDR3 protein forms one entry, paired with its most common genes and DNA. The sample records under 200,000 distinct CDR3 sequences, about 10% of which are singletons. Jointly, the top ten make up around 33% of the sample. The sample in question was CD8+ T cells sorted from PBMCs, obtained 23 months after vaccination. The source of these receptors is a man between 50 and 69 years old who received an inactivated influenza vaccine. Donor details come from another sample of the same person, matched by shared clones.

This clonotype was seen more than once but under ten times. The rearrangement links TRBV7-9 to TRBJ2-5, with D perhaps TRBD1 (6 bases). The CDR3 is made up of 14 amino acids. V was shortened by 5 bases and J by 5 bases, with 15 bases between the two germline ends. Germline V gene sequence: CDR1 SEHNR, CDR2 FQNEAQ (reference sequence). The CDR3 coding sequence is TGTGCCAGCAGCCATCTGACAGGTGCGGAGACCCAGTACTTC. As protein: CASSHLTGAETQYF.

This chain connects TRBV5-1 to TRBJ1-6, with no clear D. V lost 4 bases and J 10 bases, leaving 15 bases between the germline ends. The CDR3 length is 14 residues. Germline CDR1 and CDR2: SGHRS and YFSETQ. The CDR3 spells CASSEPGPESPLHF. The CDR3 DNA reads TGCGCCAGCAGCGAACCCGGGCCGGAGTCACCCCTCCACTTT.

This clonotype came up a few times. The chain employs TRBV4-2 and TRBJ1-1; possibly TRBD1 for D (5 bases). The germline V and J ends were trimmed by 5 bases and 0 bases, with 22 bases remaining between them. This CDR3 has 18 amino acids. Germline V gene sequence: CDR1 LGHNA, CDR2 YNFKEQ. The CDR3 DNA reads as TGTGCCAGCAGCGATCGGGGGAAGAGAGCCGGAATGAACACTGAAGCTTTCTTT. Translation gives CASSDRGKRAGMNTEAFF.

This clonotype was observed a handful of times. The rearrangement joins TRBV4-2 to TRBJ2-7, with TRBD1 matching 9 bases. The length of the CDR3 is 16 residues. Germline V gives CDR1 LGHNA, CDR2 YNFKEQ. The V segment lost 2 bases and the J segment 0 bases; nucleotides outside the gene matches: 5. Here the CDR3 DNA reads TGTGCCAGCAGCCAAACGACAGGGGGACCCTCCTACGAGCAGTACTTC. It yields the protein CASSQTTGGPSYEQYF.

V usage is TRBV2 and J usage is TRBJ2-7; the match to TRBD1 covers 7 bases. The CDR3 is 15 amino acids. V dropped 3 bases and J dropped 3; count of bases not matched to a gene: 8. CDR1 SNHLY and CDR2 FYNNEI come from the germline V gene. Written as DNA, the CDR3 is TGTGCCAGCAGTGAGGGGGCAGGGGGTATCTACGAGCAGTACTTC. It is translated as CASSEGAGGIYEQYF.

There are a few counts of this clonotype. The chain couples TRBV6-1 to TRBJ1-4; possibly TRBD1 for D (5 bases). V was trimmed by 5 bases and J by 7 bases, leaving 20 bases between them. The germline CDR1 and CDR2 sequences are MNHNS and SASEGT. The CDR3 is 16 amino acids. The DNA of the CDR3 is TGTGCCAGCAGTCTCCGGGACGCCACAGTCGGTGAAAAACTGTTTTTT. This encodes CASSLRDATVGEKLFF.

The gene calls are TRBV2 and TRBJ2-7, with 9 bases identical to TRBD1. V trimming: 8 bases; J trimming: 4 bases; junction bases outside the gene matches: 12. This CDR3 spans 15 amino acids. Per the germline V gene, CDR1 is SNHLY and CDR2 is FYNNEI. The CDR3 DNA follows: TGTGCCAGCGAGAGGGGGACAGGGTTGAGGTACGAGCAGTACTTC. It codes for CASERGTGLRYEQYF.

This clonotype was detected ten times or more. In DNA form, the CDR3 reads TGCAGTGCTAGAGATATGTCAGGGCTCACCCGCTATGGCTACACCTTC. This translates into CSARDMSGLTRYGYTF. This sequence joins TRBV20-1 and TRBJ1-2; a weak D match, TRBD1 (5 bases). V was cut by 0 bases and J by 4 bases, with 18 bases left in between. CDR1 is DFQATT and CDR2 is SNEGSKA in the germline V gene (reference sequence). The CDR3 is 16 amino acids.

This clonotype appeared a few times. The gene calls are TRBV28 and TRBJ1-6, with D maybe TRBD1 (5 bases). CDR3 length equals 14 residues. Trimming left V 4 bases short and J 9 bases short, with 13 bases between. Germline CDR1 MDHEN, CDR2 SYDVKM. The CDR3 nucleotides are TGTGCCAGCAGTTGGGACCGCCAGACTTCACCCCTCCACTTT. Translated, it gives CASSWDRQTSPLHF.

The table lists this clonotype with a few counts. The chain has TRBV29-1 and TRBJ2-2; D remains unclear. The germline V gene has CDR1 SQVTM and CDR2 ANQGSEA. The V and J ends lost 2 bases and 3 bases respectively, with 13 bases between them. The CDR3 has 15 residues. Written as DNA, the CDR3 is TGCAGCGTTGAAACTAAGAACGCGGACACCGGGGAGCTGTTTTTT. It yields the protein CSVETKNADTGELFF.

This clonotype was counted between two and nine times. The V call is TRBV7-8, the J call TRBJ2-3, with D uncertain. V was cut by 2 bases and J by 6 bases, with 9 bases left in between. CDR1 is SGHVS and CDR2 is FQNEAQ in the germline V gene. The CDR3 has 13 residues. The chain's CDR3 is CASSLSRSDTQYF. The CDR3 nucleotides are TGTGCCAGCAGCTTATCTCGGTCTGATACGCAGTATTTT.

The sample holds many counts of this clonotype. The CDR3 sequence: CASSLVTYEQYF. DNA of the CDR3: TGTGCCAGCAGCTTAGTTACCTACGAGCAGTACTTC. This chain connects TRBV7-2 to TRBJ2-7; D not resolved. Germline CDR1 and CDR2: SGHTA and FQGNSA. This CDR3 is 12 amino acids long. V shed 1 base and J shed 2 bases, with 3 bases lying between them.